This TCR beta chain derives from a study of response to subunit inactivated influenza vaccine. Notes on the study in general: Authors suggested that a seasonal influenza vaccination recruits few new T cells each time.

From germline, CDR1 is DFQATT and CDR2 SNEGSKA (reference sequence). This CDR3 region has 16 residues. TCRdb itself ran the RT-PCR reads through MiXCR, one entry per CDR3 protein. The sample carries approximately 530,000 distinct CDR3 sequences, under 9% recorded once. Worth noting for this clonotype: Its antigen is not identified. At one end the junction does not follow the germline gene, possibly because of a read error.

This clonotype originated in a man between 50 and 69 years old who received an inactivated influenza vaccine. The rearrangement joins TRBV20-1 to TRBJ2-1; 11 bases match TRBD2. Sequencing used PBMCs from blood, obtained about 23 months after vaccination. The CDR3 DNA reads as TGCTGTGCTAGAGTTCATACTAGCGGGAGCTACAATGAGCAGTTCTTC. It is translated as CCARVHTSGSYNEQFF.